This T cell receptor (beta chain) stems from a study of T cell repertoires in cytomegalovirus infection. Study as a whole: CMV infection together with matching HLA type was indicated by public TCR beta signatures.

As to this clonotype: Its specificity is unknown.

The germline V gene has CDR1 MNHEY and CDR2 SMNVEV (reference sequence). The CDR3 is 17 residues long. The V and J ends lost 8 bases and 0 bases respectively, with 20 bases between them. Whole-study findings and limits: Across the ex vivo response, the dominant clonotypes were HLA-C-restricted CMV-specific TCR beta clonotypes. Using cumulative public TCR beta family frequency, the authors identified those who carried CMV together with the relevant HLA.

TCRdb independently ran MiXCR on the reads; one entry per CDR3 protein. The data contain about 100,000 distinct CDR3 sequences, 20% to 25% of them singletons. Material: CD8+ T cells from PBMCs. The chain combines TRBV27 with TRBJ2-1; a possible D gene is TRBD1 (5 bases). This clonotype was sampled from a human donor in good health (CMV status not recorded). Some clones in this sample may be carry-over from other donors' samples. DNA of the CDR3: TGTGCCAGCGTTGGGGCCTATGACCCGAGCTCCTACAATGAGCAGTTCTTC. It encodes CASVGAYDPSSYNEQFF.